What follows are 28 T cell receptor beta chains derived from one specimen sequenced in a study of neurological immune-mediated disorders (dated by TCRdb to the late 2010s). The method behind the library was 5' RACE. For sequencing, an Illumina HiSeq 2500 was employed. Using fastp at Q25 and MiXCR, TCRdb reprocessed the public reads and kept productive beta chains. Rows are combined by CDR3 protein, so each entry shows the most common genes and DNA. Counted in this sample were under 90,000 distinct CDR3 sequences; about 9% of them appeared once. 1.5% to 2% of the sample lies in the top ten. Sequencing was done on a sample of PBMCs. All receptors come from a man in his fifties in good health.

This clonotype was observed many times. The junction departs from the called germline gene at one end, perhaps through a read error. The chain combines TRBV12-3 or TRBV12-4 with TRBJ2-1; TRBD2 aligns across 7 bases. The CDR3 extends over 12 amino acids. The CDR3, as DNA: TGCGCCGGCGGGAGCCGCTACAATGAGCAGTTCTTC. Its protein is CAGGSRYNEQFF.

This clonotype showed up many times. The V gene is TRBV16, the J gene TRBJ1-4, with no clear D. Deletions cut 0 bases from V and 8 bases from J, with 13 bases between. Germline V gene lookup returns CDR1 KGHSY and CDR2 FQNENV. The CDR3 totals 15 residues. The CDR3 here is CASSQSGLLEEKLFF. CDR3 DNA sequence: TGTGCCAGCAGCCAATCCGGGCTCCTGGAGGAAAAACTGTTTTTT.

This clonotype was seen at least ten times. This chain joins TRBV6-5 and TRBJ2-3; TRBD2 matches at 9 bases. The V gene end was trimmed by 0 bases and the J gene end by 6 bases; junction bases not matched to a gene: 16. This CDR3 comprises 19 residues. Germline V gene data show CDR1 as MNHEY and CDR2 as SVGAGI. CDR3 DNA: TGTGCCAGCAGTTACTCGCCCCCCCCGGTTGCGGGGGGGCTTGATACGCAGTATTTT. Translated, it gives CASSYSPPPVAGGLDTQYF.

Many counts were recorded for this clonotype. V usage is TRBV12-3 or TRBV12-4 and J usage is TRBJ2-2; D unresolved. Trimming left V 5 bases short and J 2 bases short, with 9 bases between. The CDR3 spans 14 residues. The CDR3 DNA reads as TGTGCCAGCAGTCCATACCAAAACACCGGGGAGCTGTTTTTT. Amino acids: CASSPYQNTGELFF.

Ten or more counts support this clonotype. The rearrangement joins TRBV10-3 to TRBJ1-4; 7 bases fit TRBD1. J gave up 4 bases and V 3 bases, and 8 bases lay outside the gene matches. This CDR3 has 16 amino acids. Germline V gene lookup returns CDR1 ENHRY and CDR2 SYGVKD. This chain's CDR3 is CAISDPRDSNNEKLFF. CDR3 in DNA: TGTGCCATCAGTGACCCCCGGGACAGCAATAATGAAAAACTGTTTTTT.

This clonotype has a count of ten or more. The chain is built from TRBV27 and TRBJ1-1; D not certain. The length of the CDR3 is 14 residues. Germline loops: CDR1 MNHEY, CDR2 SMNVEV (reference sequence). V was clipped by 6 bases and J by 2 bases, with 13 bases between them. This CDR3 is CASSPPGINTEAFF. CDR3 bases: TGTGCCAGCAGCCCGCCGGGCATTAACACTGAAGCTTTCTTT.

This clonotype was recorded many times. The chain uses TRBV5-5 and TRBJ1-1; 7 positions match TRBD1. Per germline, CDR1 SGHKS and CDR2 YYEKEE (reference sequence). There are 19 residues in the CDR3. V was pared by 2 bases and J by 8 bases, with 24 bases of the junction left unmatched. Here the CDR3 DNA reads TGTGCCAGCAGCTTAGAGGGGGCCGGGACACTTTTGGTTGGGGGAGAAGCTTTCTTT. This codes for CASSLEGAGTLLVGGEAFF.

This clonotype was recorded at least ten times. V and J are TRBV20-1 and TRBJ1-6, with 10 bases fitting TRBD1. The CDR3 consists of 14 residues. Germline loops: CDR1 DFQATT, CDR2 SNEGSKA (reference sequence). V shed 6 bases and J 7 bases; nucleotides not matched to a gene: 6. The chain's CDR3 is CSARGQGWNSPLHF. The CDR3 DNA reads as TGCAGTGCGCGGGGACAGGGGTGGAATTCACCCCTCCACTTT.

This clonotype was counted at least ten times. V is TRBV28 and J is TRBJ1-2; the D gene is possibly TRBD1 (6 bases). The ends were cut back, 10 bases at V and 5 bases at J, with 17 bases in the middle. CDR1 MDHEN and CDR2 SYDVKM come from the germline V gene. CDR3 length: 13 amino acids. The CDR3 is CATTLGGAYGYTF. In nucleotides, the CDR3 is TGTGCCACCACCCTTGGGGGGGCTTATGGCTACACCTTC.

This clonotype was counted many times. The rearrangement joins TRBV29-1 to TRBJ2-4, with 7 bases aligning to TRBD1. The CDR3 loop spans 17 amino acids. Unmatched junction bases numbered 15, after V lost 6 bases and J lost 1 base. Germline-derived CDR1 and CDR2 are SQVTM and ANQGSEA. CDR3 amino acids: CSVQTRTGPGAKNIQYF. Written as DNA, the CDR3 is TGCAGCGTCCAAACTCGGACAGGACCGGGGGCCAAAAACATTCAGTACTTC.

This chain links TRBV2 with TRBJ1-5; D perhaps matches TRBD1 (5 bases). Germline CDR1 and CDR2: SNHLY and FYNNEI. The CDR3 spans 13 residues. V was cut by 4 bases and J by 9 bases, with 13 bases left in between. The chain's CDR3 is CASSVVSTGPQHF. In nucleotides, the CDR3 is TGTGCCAGCAGTGTCGTCTCAACAGGGCCCCAGCATTTT.

This clonotype was seen many times. V and J are TRBV5-1 and TRBJ2-3; 7 nucleotides match TRBD2. This CDR3 spans 16 amino acids. Per the germline V gene, CDR1 is SGHRS and CDR2 is YFSETQ. Trimming removed 0 bases from V and 0 bases from J; junction bases left unmatched: 4. CDR3 coding DNA: TGCGCCAGCAGCTTGGGGTCTAGCGGTAGCACAGATACGCAGTATTTT. Translating it yields CASSLGSSGSTDTQYF.

This clonotype was observed at least ten times. Here the CDR3 reads CASSRGGGAGTNEKLFF. CDR3 sequence (DNA): TGTGCCAGCAGTCGTGGGGGGGGGGCAGGAACTAATGAAAAACTGTTTTTT. J is TRBJ1-4 and V is TRBV7-2; weak D call: TRBD1 (6 bases). Germline V gives CDR1 SGHTA, CDR2 FQGNSA. The CDR3 has 17 amino acids. Trimming removed 6 bases from V and 1 base from J, with 18 bases in between.

This clonotype was detected many times. The chain carries TRBV28 and TRBJ2-3; D is undetermined. V lost 4 bases, J lost 5 bases, and 7 bases lay in between. Germline loops: CDR1 MDHEN, CDR2 SYDVKM. CDR3 length: 12 amino acids. The CDR3 nucleotides read TGTGCCAGCAGTTGGTGGGTAGATACGCAGTATTTT. Translating gives CASSWWVDTQYF.

This clonotype was recorded at least ten times. The chain has TRBV11-2 and TRBJ1-5; D is undetermined. The CDR3 contains 13 residues. V shed 3 bases and J shed 5 bases, with 8 bases lying between them. The germline V gene has CDR1 SGHAT and CDR2 FQNNGV. CDR3 bases: TGTGCCAGCAGCTTGGACCTTGATCAGCCCCAGCATTTT. This translates into CASSLDLDQPQHF.

This clonotype was picked up many times. The J gene is TRBJ2-7, the V gene TRBV29-1; no firm D call. The germline V and J ends were trimmed by 2 bases and 0 bases, with 2 bases remaining between them. The length of the CDR3 is 11 residues. Germline loops: CDR1 SQVTM, CDR2 ANQGSEA. The chain's CDR3 is CSVELSYEQYF. In nucleotides, the CDR3 is TGCAGCGTTGAACTCTCCTACGAGCAGTACTTC.

This clonotype has ten or more counts. The V gene is TRBV5-1, the J gene TRBJ1-1; D unresolved. Trimming took off 3 bases at V and 3 bases at J, with 3 bases between the two ends. The germline CDR1 and CDR2 sequences are SGHRS and YFSETQ. This CDR3 comprises 11 residues. The CDR3 sequence is CASSSDTEAFF. DNA for the CDR3: TGCGCCAGCAGCTCGGACACTGAAGCTTTCTTT. The full variable domain, its missing parts supplied by reference TRBV5-1 and TRBJ1-1, is KAGVTQTPRYLIKTRGQQVTLSCSPISGHRSVSWYQQTPGQGLQFLFEYFSETQRNKGNFPGRFSGRQFSNSRSEMNVSTLELGDSALYLCASSSDTEAFFGQGTRLTVV.

This clonotype was detected many times. This chain uses TRBV4-2 with TRBJ2-3; D unresolved. Germline loops: CDR1 LGHNA, CDR2 YNFKEQ. CDR3 length: 15 amino acids. Trimming removed 0 bases at V and 4 bases at J, with 11 bases between. In nucleotides, the CDR3 is TGTGCCAGCAGCCAAGAGCACCGGGCGGCAGATACGCAGTATTTT. Amino acid sequence: CASSQEHRAADTQYF.

In its sample, this clonotype was seen many times. The DNA of the CDR3 is TGTGCCAGCAGCTTTAGCGGGAGTTCGGATACGCAGTATTTT. Protein: CASSFSGSSDTQYF. This chain links TRBV7-7 with TRBJ2-3; TRBD2 matches 9 bases. The CDR3 has 14 amino acids. J gave up 6 bases and V 3 bases, and 4 bases lay outside the gene matches. CDR1 is SSHAT and CDR2 is FNYEAQ in the germline V gene (reference sequence). The full variable domain, completed using reference TRBV7-7 and TRBJ2-3, is GAGVSQSPRYKVTKRGQDVTLRCDPISSHATLYWYQQALGQGPEFLTYFNYEAQPDKSGLPSDRFSAERPEGSISTLTIQRTEQRDSAMYRCASSFSGSSDTQYFGPGTRLTVL.

The chain is built from TRBV20-1 and TRBJ2-1, with D unclear. This CDR3 has 12 amino acids. CDR1 and CDR2 from the germline V gene are DFQATT and SNEGSKA (reference sequence). V was pared by 5 bases and J by 4 bases, with 9 bases between. CDR3 region: CSAQIGYNEQFF. In DNA, the CDR3 is TGCAGTGCTCAGATTGGGTACAATGAGCAGTTCTTC.

Only a few counts were recorded for this clonotype. The chain couples TRBV29-1 to TRBJ2-1; TRBD2 aligns across 8 bases. Unmatched junction bases numbered 15, after V lost 4 bases and J lost 10 bases. The CDR3 is made up of 15 amino acids. Germline V gene data show CDR1 as SQVTM and CDR2 as ANQGSEA. The CDR3 protein is CSVADLSGLVYEQFF. The CDR3 DNA is TGCAGCGTTGCGGATCTCTCGGGACTAGTGTACGAGCAGTTCTTC.

This clonotype appeared many times. The chain links TRBV12-3 or TRBV12-4 to TRBJ1-1; unclear D gene. This CDR3 region has 15 residues. Trimming pared 5 bases from V and 5 bases from J, leaving 18 bases between. This CDR3 reads CASSPPGYRRTEAFF. The CDR3 DNA reads as TGTGCCAGCAGTCCTCCGGGTTATAGGAGGACTGAAGCTTTCTTT.

In its sample, this clonotype was seen many times. This chain joins TRBV20-1 and TRBJ2-7; TRBD1 matches at 7 bases. This CDR3 has 14 residues. Germline trimming cut 5 bases from V and 2 bases from J; bases unmatched to any gene: 9. Germline V gives CDR1 DFQATT, CDR2 SNEGSKA (reference sequence). CDR3 in DNA: TGCAGTGCTTCGGGACAGCCTATCGCCTACGAGCAGTACTTC. Translation gives CSASGQPIAYEQYF.

Many counts were recorded for this clonotype. The CDR3 DNA is TGCGCCAGCAGCTTGAGGCCCGGGGATGCCTACAATGAGCAGTTCTTC. Encoded protein: CASSLRPGDAYNEQFF. The chain employs TRBV5-1 and TRBJ2-1; possible D gene TRBD2, 5 bases. Looked up from germline, CDR1 is SGHRS and CDR2 is YFSETQ. Between the trimmed V and J ends, which lost 1 base and 2 bases, there was a span of 13 bases. The CDR3 loop spans 16 amino acids.

The sample holds many counts of this clonotype. This chain links TRBV4-3 with TRBJ2-1, with D perhaps TRBD2 (5 bases). CDR1 is LGHNA, CDR2 YSLEER, per germline. The germline V and J ends were trimmed by 2 bases and 2 bases, with 19 bases remaining between them. The CDR3 sequence is 18 residues long. The CDR3 DNA reads TGCGCCAGCAGCCAAATTCAGCCGAGCGGAATGGCCTACAATGAGCAGTTCTTC. Its protein product is CASSQIQPSGMAYNEQFF.

This clonotype has ten or more counts. The rearrangement joins TRBV28 to TRBJ2-7, with TRBD1 matching 7 bases. The CDR3 runs to 13 residues. The trim removed 2 bases at V and 3 bases at J, leaving 1 base unmatched. Germline loops: CDR1 MDHEN, CDR2 SYDVKM. CDR3 region: CASSLDRDYEQYF. CDR3 sequence (DNA): TGTGCCAGCAGTTTAGACAGGGACTACGAGCAGTACTTC.

This clonotype showed up many times. The chain couples TRBV7-6 to TRBJ2-2; D unclear. The CDR3 is 16 residues long. V was cut by 5 bases and J by 0 bases, with 13 bases left in between. The germline CDR1 and CDR2 sequences are SGHVS and FNYEAQ. The CDR3 region has the DNA TGTGCCAGCAGCCCTAGATCAGTCCCGAACACCGGGGAGCTGTTTTTT. It encodes CASSPRSVPNTGELFF.

This clonotype turned up a few times. The rearrangement joins TRBV11-2 to TRBJ2-5; 9 bases fit TRBD1. The CDR3 runs 14 residues. Losses at the gene ends were 2 bases for V and 6 bases for J; bases not matched to a gene: 4. The germline V gene has CDR1 SGHAT and CDR2 FQNNGV. CDR3 loop: CASSLNRGRKTQYF. The CDR3 region has the DNA TGTGCCAGCAGCTTAAACAGGGGGCGGAAGACCCAGTACTTC.